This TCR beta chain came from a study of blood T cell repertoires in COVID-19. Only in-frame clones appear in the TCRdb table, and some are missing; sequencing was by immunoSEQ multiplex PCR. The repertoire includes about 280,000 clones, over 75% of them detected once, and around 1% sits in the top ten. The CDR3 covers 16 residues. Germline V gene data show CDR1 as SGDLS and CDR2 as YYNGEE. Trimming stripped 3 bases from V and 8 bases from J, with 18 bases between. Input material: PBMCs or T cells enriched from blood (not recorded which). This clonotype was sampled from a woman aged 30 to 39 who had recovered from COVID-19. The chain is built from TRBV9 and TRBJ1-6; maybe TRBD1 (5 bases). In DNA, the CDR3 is TGTGCCAGCAGCGGGAGAGGCGGGGCTTCCGATTCACCCCTCCACTTT. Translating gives CASSGRGGASDSPLHF.